This record concerns one TCR beta chain sequence. The data are from a study of blood T cell repertoires in COVID-19. Across the study: Acute and convalescent COVID-19 samples came from the United States, Italy and Spain. The analysed material was cDNA or gDNA that came from T cells, B-cell-depleted T cells, or PBMCs.

Germline V CDR1 and CDR2: MNHEY, SVGAGI. The CDR3 extends over 16 amino acids. V was shortened by 2 bases and J by 0 bases, with 11 bases between the two germline ends. Study processing details: Amplifying reference gene primers gave estimates of nucleated cell counts. Only in-frame clones appear in the TCRdb table, and some are missing; sequencing was by immunoSEQ multiplex PCR. The DNA gave D and trimming, while V, J and clone size come from that table. The repertoire consists of 13,000 to 15,000 clones, with less than 90% occurring once and the leading ten covering about 15%. This clonotype was obtained from a man between 40 and 49 years old with active or convalescent COVID-19. The rearrangement joins TRBV6-5 to TRBJ1-3, with D unresolved. Specimen: peripheral blood. The CDR3 DNA follows: TGTGCCAGCAGTTACCCGGTGGGGAGCTCTGGAAACACCATATATTTT. Translating it yields CASSYPVGSSGNTIYF.